The rows below give T cell receptor beta chains drawn from one sample of a study of vaccination and CD4 T cells after COVID-19. These TCRs' antigens remain unknown. TCRdb recomputed calls from the PCR reads with MiXCR, one row per CDR3 protein. Of some 9,600 distinct CDR3 sequences listed, about 60% are singletons. The sample consisted of CD4+ T cells from blood, cultured in vitro. These receptors were obtained from a human donor who had recovered from COVID-19. CDR3s include the opening cysteine and the closing phenylalanine or tryptophan. Each record gives: clone size, J gene, D gene, V gene, CDR3 DNA, CDR3 protein. The D gene is left open where the match is weak. The size of a clone is reported for some rows only, either as once, few or many, or as a class for expanded clones.

>-|TRBJ2-1|TRBD2|TRBV7-2
TGTGCCAGCAGCTTCATCGGCGGGGGTACGGTGCAGTTCTTC
CASSFIGGGTVQFF
>-|TRBJ1-5|TRBD1|TRBV19
TGTGCCAGTAGCCCGGACAGGATTCAAAATCAGCCCCAGCATTTT
CASSPDRIQNQPQHF
>-|TRBJ2-7|-|TRBV7-9
TGTGCCAGCAGCAGCTTGATCGAGCAGTACTTC
CASSSLIEQYF
>-|TRBJ2-1|-|TRBV30
TGTGCCTGGAGTCGGAGCGGGTATGAGCAGTTCTTC
CAWSRSGYEQFF
>few|TRBJ1-5|TRBD1|TRBV20-1
TGCAGTGCTGGCCCCCCGTTTAAGACAGGGGTGGATCAGCCCCAGCATTTT
CSAGPPFKTGVDQPQHF
>-|TRBJ1-5|-|TRBV10-3
TGTGCCATCAGTGAGTCCGTGGTGAGCAATCAGTCCCAGCATTTT
CAISESVVSNQSQHF
>-|TRBJ2-3|-|TRBV20-1
TGCAGTGCTAGGGGGGCACTTGGGACAGATACGCAGTATTTT
CSARGALGTDTQYF
>few|TRBJ1-5|-|TRBV20-1
TGCAGTGCTAGACGAGGGGATAGCAATCAGCCCCAGCATTTT
CSARRGDSNQPQHF
>-|TRBJ2-5|-|TRBV20-1
TGCAGTGCTCACACCGGGACGGCCAGGGAGACCCAGTACTTC
CSAHTGTARETQYF
>large|TRBJ1-2|-|TRBV2
TGTGCCAGCAGTGAAGAAATGGTTTACTATGGCTACACCTTC
CASSEEMVYYGYTF
>few|TRBJ2-5|-|TRBV20-1
TGCAGTGCGGTCCTAGCGAGCCAAGAGACCCAGTACTTC
CSAVLASQETQYF
>-|TRBJ1-2|-|TRBV6-5
TGTGCCAGCAGTTATCCAAACACGAACTATGGCTACACCTTC
CASSYPNTNYGYTF
>-|TRBJ2-3|-|TRBV7-3
TGTGCCAGCAGCTTAACGGTATCGGGCGGGGGCTCAAACAGCACGGGTACGCAGTATTTT
CASSLTVSGGGSNSTGTQYF
>-|TRBJ1-3|-|TRBV20-1
TGCAGTGCTAGGGGACTGGGGAACTCTGGAAACACCATATATTTT
CSARGLGNSGNTIYF
>-|TRBJ2-3|-|TRBV20-1
TGCAGTGCTAGTCCGGGTATAGGTACAGATACGCAGTATTTT
CSASPGIGTDTQYF
>-|TRBJ1-1|TRBD1|TRBV6-5
TGTGCCAGCAGTTACCCGGACAGGGGAAGTGTGAACACTGAAGCTTTCTTT
CASSYPDRGSVNTEAFF
>-|TRBJ2-7|-|TRBV4-1
TGCGCCAGCAGCCAAGATCAATTCGGCACACCCTACGAGCAGTACTTC
CASSQDQFGTPYEQYF
>-|TRBJ1-2|-|TRBV7-7
TGTGCTAGCAGCTTAGCTCCCCAGGAATCCTATGGCTACACCTTC
CASSLAPQESYGYTF
>-|TRBJ1-1|-|TRBV4-3
TGCGCCAGCAGCCATAGGACAGCTCCGAACACTGAAGCTTTCTTT
CASSHRTAPNTEAFF
>-|TRBJ2-3|TRBD2|TRBV5-4
TGTGCCAGCAGCCTGGGACTAGCGGGGAGCACAGATACGCAGTATTTT
CASSLGLAGSTDTQYF
>-|TRBJ1-3|TRBD1|TRBV2
TGTGCCAGCAGTGCCGGACAGGGGTCCGCTGGAAACACCATATATTTT
CASSAGQGSAGNTIYF
>-|TRBJ1-2|-|TRBV19
TGTGCCAGTTTAGTATTCAGGGTAAGTGGCTACACCTTC
CASLVFRVSGYTF
>-|TRBJ1-1|-|TRBV20-1
TGCAGTGCTAAGCGTGTGGTTCGGGGGTCTGAAGCTTTCTTT
CSAKRVVRGSEAFF
>-|TRBJ1-2|-|TRBV20-1
TGCAGTGCTAGAGATCCGAGGACAGTCAACTATGGCTACACCTTC
CSARDPRTVNYGYTF
>few|TRBJ1-2|-|TRBV20-1
TGCAGTGCTAGAGGCCCCCGTGGGGACTATGGCTACACCTTC
CSARGPRGDYGYTF
>-|TRBJ2-2|TRBD2|TRBV7-7
TGTGCTAGCAGTCCCGGACTAGCGGAACCCACCGGGGAGCTGTTTTTT
CASSPGLAEPTGELFF
>-|TRBJ1-6|-|TRBV4-3
TGCGCCAGCAGCCAAGACCATCCGGGCTCCTATAATTCACCCCTCCACTTT
CASSQDHPGSYNSPLHF
>-|TRBJ1-1|-|TRBV30
TGTGCCTGGAGTGTACGGGTGAACACTGAAGCTTTCTTT
CAWSVRVNTEAFF
>-|TRBJ2-3|-|TRBV18
TGTGCCAGCTCCCGAGGGCGCCTCACAGATACGCAGTATTTT
CASSRGRLTDTQYF
>-|TRBJ1-5|-|TRBV19
TGTGCCAGTAGTATTTCATTTAGGCCCCAGCATTTT
CASSISFRPQHF
>-|TRBJ1-6|-|TRBV30
TGTGCCTGGAGTGTTGGGAGAGGTTCACCCCTCCACTTT
CAWSVGRGSPLHF
>-|TRBJ2-1|TRBD2|TRBV6-1
TGTGCCAGCAGTAAGCTAGCGGGGTCTTACAATGAGCAGTTCTTC
CASSKLAGSYNEQFF
>-|TRBJ2-1|TRBD2|TRBV18
TGTGCCAGCTCGGCAACTAGCGGGTTACCCTACAATGAGCAGTTCTTC
CASSATSGLPYNEQFF
>-|TRBJ1-1|-|TRBV7-3
TGTGCCAGCAGTAGACAGATGAACACTGAAGCTTTCTTT
CASSRQMNTEAFF
>-|TRBJ2-1|TRBD1|TRBV7-3
TGTGCCAGCAGCTTATGGCCGGGACAGAACAATGAGCAGTTCTTC
CASSLWPGQNNEQFF